Each of the 12 T cell receptor beta chains below was sequenced from the same sample in a study of blood T cells in healthy people across ages. The second PCR ran roughly 7 to 12 cycles with a sample-barcoded 5' primer and J-beta primers. TCRdb used MiXCR to reprocess the 5' RACE reads, holding one entry per CDR3 protein. The table records hundreds of thousands of distinct CDR3 sequences, around three fifths of them present only once. Sequencing was performed on blood. The origin of the receptors is a middle-aged man in good health.

The V gene is TRBV24-1, the J gene TRBJ2-1; D not certain. CDR1 is KGHDR and CDR2 is SFDVKD in the germline V gene. Trimming removed 6 bases at V and 0 bases at J, with 11 bases between. CDR3 length: 15 amino acids. The CDR3 is CATSSRVSSYNEQFF. Here the CDR3 DNA reads TGTGCCACCAGTAGTAGGGTAAGCTCCTACAATGAGCAGTTCTTC.

The chain has TRBV20-1 and TRBJ1-5, with D possibly matching TRBD1 (5 bases). CDR1 is DFQATT, CDR2 SNEGSKA, per germline (reference sequence). The CDR3 covers 14 residues. Trimming stripped 5 bases from V and 2 bases from J, with 13 bases between. In nucleotides, the CDR3 is TGCAGTGCTTCCCGCGGGGGTGGCAATCAGCCCCAGCATTTT. Residues: CSASRGGGNQPQHF.

The chain links TRBV6-2 or TRBV6-3 to TRBJ2-1, with TRBD2 identical over 8 bases. V lost 0 bases, J lost 8 bases, and 12 bases stayed unmatched. Germline values: CDR1 MNHEY, CDR2 SVGEGT. The CDR3 runs 17 residues. CDR3 amino acids: CASSYSSGSSKIHEQFF. Written as DNA, the CDR3 is TGTGCCAGCAGTTACTCGAGCGGGAGCAGTAAAATCCATGAGCAGTTCTTC.

The chain links TRBV3-1 to TRBJ2-7; TRBD2 aligns across 11 bases. The closer fit of TRBJ2-5 to the DNA end suggests the J call may be wrong. This CDR3 region has 16 residues. Looked up from germline, CDR1 is LGHDT and CDR2 is YNNKEL (reference sequence). Here the CDR3 DNA reads TGTGCCAGCAGCCGAGAAACTAGCGGGAGTAGAGAGACCCAGTACTTC. Protein product: CASSRETSGSRETQYF.

The chain uses TRBV11-3 and TRBJ2-7, with 8 bases matching TRBD2. There are 15 residues in the CDR3. V lost 3 bases and J lost 3; bases outside the gene matches: 7. Germline V gene lookup returns CDR1 SGHNT and CDR2 YENEEA. The CDR3 sequence: CASSFQLAEDYEQYF. The CDR3 DNA reads TGTGCCAGCAGCTTCCAACTAGCGGAAGACTACGAGCAGTACTTC.

This clonotype was seen more than once but under ten times. The chain joins TRBV20-1 to TRBJ2-3; TRBD2 might be the D (5 bases). This CDR3 region has 16 residues. The V gene's germline CDR1 is DFQATT and CDR2 SNEGSKA (reference sequence). The germline V and J ends were trimmed by 2 bases and 4 bases, with 19 bases remaining between them. CDR3 DNA sequence: TGCAGTGCTAGAAACCACGGGAAAGGAACGGCAGATACGCAGTATTTT. This codes for CSARNHGKGTADTQYF.

The gene calls are TRBV5-1 and TRBJ2-3, with 11 bases matching TRBD1. The V and J ends lost 0 bases and 6 bases, in that order; junction bases with no gene match: 9. CDR1 is SGHRS and CDR2 is YFSETQ in the germline V gene. CDR3 length: 17 amino acids. The CDR3 sequence: CASSLGAGTGGVDTQYF. CDR3 bases: TGCGCCAGCAGCTTGGGGGCCGGGACAGGGGGTGTCGATACGCAGTATTTT.

The gene calls are TRBV20-1 and TRBJ2-1; D is uncertain. V was trimmed by 0 bases and J by 5 bases, leaving 8 bases between them. The CDR3 runs 13 residues. Germline V CDR1 and CDR2: DFQATT, SNEGSKA (reference sequence). This chain's CDR3 is CSARDTVHNEQFF. The CDR3 DNA is TGCAGTGCTAGAGACACCGTCCACAATGAGCAGTTCTTC.

The chain joins TRBV12-3 or TRBV12-4 to TRBJ2-1; the D is unclear. The J call may be faulty, since TRBJ2-7 better matches the DNA end. The CDR3 sequence is 13 residues long. For the CDR3, the DNA is TGTGCCAGTCGGTCTGGAAACTACAATGAGCAGTACTTC. Its protein is CASRSGNYNEQYF.

The V and J genes are TRBV12-3 or TRBV12-4 and TRBJ2-4; the D is unclear. Trimming took off 5 bases at V and 1 base at J, with 12 bases between the two ends. The CDR3 is made up of 15 amino acids. CDR3 sequence: CASSQRSGAKNIQYF. The CDR3, as DNA: TGTGCCAGCAGTCAACGGTCTGGTGCCAAAAACATTCAGTACTTC.

The rearrangement links TRBV10-1 to TRBJ1-1, with D perhaps matching TRBD1 (5 bases). V gave up 6 bases and J gave up 9 bases, with 17 bases separating them. Germline assignment: CDR1 WNHNN and CDR2 SYGVQD (reference sequence). This CDR3 contains 13 residues. The CDR3: CASRLEVGGKAFF. CDR3 DNA: TGCGCCAGCAGGTTGGAGGTGGGGGGAAAAGCTTTCTTT.

The chain combines TRBV3-1 with TRBJ1-1; D ambiguous. V was cut by 1 base and J by 3 bases, with 6 bases left in between. The CDR3 runs 13 residues. Germline values: CDR1 LGHDT, CDR2 YNNKEL (reference sequence). CDR3 nucleotide sequence: TGTGCCAGCAGCCAAGCTAGGGACACTGAAGCTTTCTTT. This sequence encodes CASSQARDTEAFF.